Ten or more counts support the clone carrying this T cell receptor beta chain. The data originate from a study of identical twins. TCRdb reprocessed the 5' RACE reads with MiXCR, giving one entry per CDR3 protein. The data show about 900,000 distinct CDR3 sequences, with more than 9% seen just once and about 1.6% held by the top ten. The same sample was also studied in work on yellow fever vaccine responses in identical twins.

Sequenced input: PBMCs. The clonotype originates from a woman younger than 35 in good health.

CDR3 amino acids: CASSLTGNHEQYF. For the CDR3, the DNA is TGTGCCAGCAGCTTAACCGGGAACCACGAGCAGTACTTC. This chain joins TRBV7-2 and TRBJ2-7; possibly TRBD2 for D (5 bases). Trimming took 2 bases from V and 5 from J, leaving 10 bases between them. Germline assignment: CDR1 SGHTA and CDR2 FQGNSA. This CDR3 region has 13 residues.